These T cell receptor beta chains were read from a single sample in a study of human CD8 memory T cell subsets. TCRdb re-called the 5' RACE reads and shows each CDR3 protein once, DNA omitted. Here the sample table reports about 9,300 distinct CDR3 sequences. The sequenced sample consisted of CD8+ T cells from PBMCs. These TCRs come from a human donor in good health. Each CDR3 is given with its conserved first and last residue. Size is omitted from some rows. Given values are once, few, many or a class for expanded clones.

j_call,clone_size,v_call,cdr3_aa
TRBJ2-1,-,TRBV23-1,CASTEDPPPYNEQFF
TRBJ2-1,-,TRBV7-2,CASSLGGSPYNEQFF
TRBJ2-5,-,TRBV5-1,CASSLARTGLQETQYF
TRBJ2-4,-,TRBV24-1,CATSEPPGPLAKNIQYF
TRBJ1-1,-,TRBV19,CASRDRGLTEAFF
TRBJ2-3,-,TRBV12-3/TRBV12-4,CASTRGLAAEEPVTDTQYF
TRBJ2-1,-,TRBV7-2,CASSLRGAIDRNEQFF
TRBJ2-7,-,TRBV9,CASSAGPDSYEQYF
TRBJ2-5,-,TRBV6-2/TRBV6-3,CASSYAGQFQETQYF
TRBJ2-2,medium-sized,TRBV4-3,CASSQAYRGQNTGELFF
TRBJ2-7,-,TRBV12-3/TRBV12-4,CASSERAGAQYEQYF
TRBJ2-1,-,TRBV10-3,CAISDPAEGWNEQFF
TRBJ2-1,-,TRBV4-1,CASSQDLLAGVNEQFF
TRBJ2-1,medium-sized,TRBV7-9,CASSLLAGNEQFF
TRBJ2-7,-,TRBV9,CASSPAGSSYEQYF
TRBJ2-7,-,TRBV30,CAWETGRGYEQYF
TRBJ2-7,-,TRBV14,CASSSLTGHSYEQYF
TRBJ2-1,-,TRBV20-1,CSASGSGSVNEQFF
TRBJ1-4,-,TRBV2,CASSEHEGTGGEKLFF
TRBJ2-1,-,TRBV20-1,CSARDVQGPSYNEQFF
TRBJ1-5,-,TRBV27,CASSFVGNQPQHF
TRBJ2-1,medium-sized,TRBV7-9,CASSSPTGGQFF
TRBJ2-7,-,TRBV5-6,CASSLAAGTREQYF
TRBJ2-2,-,TRBV6-2/TRBV6-3,CASTIGTGELFF
TRBJ2-5,-,TRBV15,CATSRPGLAEGQETQYF
TRBJ2-3,-,TRBV6-2/TRBV6-3,CASSYSTTDTQYF
TRBJ1-1,-,TRBV6-2/TRBV6-3,CASRTAGESGTEAFF
TRBJ2-5,-,TRBV7-8,CASSLEPGMGETQYF
TRBJ2-2,-,TRBV30,CAWSLTGSYPGELFF
TRBJ1-1,-,TRBV9,CASRVDTGSTEAFF
TRBJ2-1,-,TRBV6-2/TRBV6-3,CASSTTGGAMYNEQFF
TRBJ2-1,-,TRBV29-1,CSVPTSGVSEQFF
TRBJ2-1,-,TRBV29-1,CSVATPGRYEQFF
TRBJ2-6,-,TRBV6-2/TRBV6-3,CASSPDSGANVLTF
TRBJ1-4,-,TRBV10-3,CAISERSTTNEKLFF
TRBJ1-1,-,TRBV19,CASSPWTGMNTEAFF
TRBJ1-2,-,TRBV4-1,CASSDREINYGYTF
TRBJ2-1,-,TRBV7-9,CASSLASGRRNEQFF
TRBJ2-3,-,TRBV5-6,CASSSGDTQYF
TRBJ1-3,medium-sized,TRBV9,CASSVRGTGNTIYF
TRBJ2-1,-,TRBV29-1,CSVELKGLAVYNEQFF
TRBJ1-4,-,TRBV2,CASSGQNTEKLFF
TRBJ2-7,-,TRBV6-2/TRBV6-3,CASSYQSTGISTYEQYF
TRBJ2-1,-,TRBV9,CASSAPRLAGVDYNEQFF
TRBJ2-2,-,TRBV7-2,CASSLASGTTRNGELFF
TRBJ1-1,-,TRBV12-3/TRBV12-4,CASGGTGEDIEDDTEAFF
TRBJ2-1,-,TRBV7-3,CASSPTSGSVNEQFF
TRBJ2-3,-,TRBV27,CASKRGRTDTQYF
TRBJ2-3,-,TRBV27,CASSLYPVADTQYF
TRBJ2-1,-,TRBV30,CAWRSAGYNEQFF
TRBJ2-4,-,TRBV7-9,CASRTGDGLDVNIQYF
TRBJ2-7,-,TRBV7-6,CASSPRGLKNEQYF
TRBJ2-2,medium-sized,TRBV7-3,CASSSPTGELFF
TRBJ2-1,-,TRBV28,CASRTPADRLEQFF
TRBJ1-5,-,TRBV27,CATKGAGNQPQHF
TRBJ2-7,-,TRBV7-2,CASGAFPGAYEQYF
TRBJ1-1,-,TRBV4-3,CASSQDSGQSTEAFF
TRBJ1-5,-,TRBV7-9,CASSLVSSGQVRSQPQHF
TRBJ2-7,-,TRBV4-1,CASSQENRKSYEQYF